This entry describes one TCR beta chain. The sample comes from a study of blood T cell repertoires in COVID-19. Study-wide context: Collection of acute and convalescent COVID-19 samples took place in the United States, Italy and Spain. In each case, the material was cDNA or gDNA derived from T cells, B-cell-depleted T cells, or PBMCs.

The CDR3 is 14 amino acids. J lost 1 base, V lost 6 bases, and 2 bases had no gene match. Germline assignment: CDR1 SNHLY and CDR2 FYNNEI. Authors' methods: Quantification of nucleated cells was approximated via reference gene primer amplification. The table came from immunoSEQ multiplex PCR; TCRdb's copy has only in-frame clones and leaves some out. The V and J calls and clone size were taken over from that table, and D and trimming were inferred from the DNA. The sample has about 240,000 clones; roughly four fifths are singletons. The TCR originated in a woman between 18 and 29 years old with acute or convalescent COVID-19. The chain joins TRBV2 to TRBJ1-3; 8 bases fit TRBD1. Specimen: peripheral blood. In DNA form, the CDR3 reads TGTGCCAGCAGATGGACAGGGTCTGGAAACACCATATATTTT. This encodes CASRWTGSGNTIYF.